The following is a T cell receptor (beta chain) sequence with its context. The entry originates in a study of cytomegalovirus exposure and HLA in healthy donors. The study ran its PCR with 60 Vbeta and 13 Jbeta primers. Some clones are missing from TCRdb's copy, which holds only in-frame ones; the method was immunoSEQ multiplex PCR. Here the sample spans about 200,000 clones, 75% to 85% being singletons. Trimming cost V 4 bases and J 0 bases, with 14 bases left between them. The CDR3 runs 16 residues. Germline V CDR1 and CDR2: MNHEY, SMNVEV (reference sequence). The clonotype was recovered from a woman between 45 and 60 years old in good health and CMV-seronegative. The sample was PBMCs. The genes are TRBV27 and TRBJ2-3; D perhaps matches TRBD1 (6 bases). The chain's CDR3 is CASSYRDRSSTDTQYF. As DNA, the CDR3 is TGTGCCAGCAGTTACAGGGATAGATCGAGCACAGATACGCAGTATTTT.